The rows below give T cell receptor beta chains drawn from one sample of a study of PD-1 blockade in classical Hodgkin lymphoma. Repertoires were generated with immunoSEQ multiplex PCR, while TCRdb's copy carries only in-frame clones and drops some. The sample consists of 100,000 or so clones, about nine tenths of them appearing once. Sequencing used peripheral blood mononuclear cells (PBMCs), obtained before the fourth cycle of nivolumab. The receptors here all came from a human donor with classical Hodgkin lymphoma. Both conserved end residues are part of each CDR3. The D gene is left open where the match is weak. Rows give clone size only sometimes, using once, few, many, or a class for an expanded clone.

CDR3 DNA	CDR3 protein	D gene	V gene	J gene	clone size
TGCAGCGCCCAGCAGGGCCAAGAGACCCAGTACTTC	CSAQQGQETQYF	.	TRBV29-1	TRBJ2-5	.
TGTGCCAGCAGCTTGGCAGGAAGGGAGCAGTACTTC	CASSLAGREQYF	.	TRBV5-4	TRBJ2-7	.
TGTGCCAGCAGATCCCTCCTAGCAGGGTCCTACAATGAGCAGTTCTTC	CASRSLLAGSYNEQFF	.	TRBV28	TRBJ2-1	.
TGTGCCAGCAGTTACGGGGGTAGCTCTGGAAACACCATATATTTT	CASSYGGSSGNTIYF	.	TRBV6-5	TRBJ1-3	.
TGCGCCAGCAGCCAAGGGGCAGGGAGCGCTTGGCCCGATGGCTACACCTTC	CASSQGAGSAWPDGYTF	.	TRBV4-3	TRBJ1-2	.
TGTGCCAGCAGCTTAGATCCTAGCCTAGCATACGAGCAGTACTTC	CASSLDPSLAYEQYF	.	TRBV7-9	TRBJ2-7	.
TGTGCCAGCAGTGAAGTAGGGCTTTCCTATGGCTACACCTTC	CASSEVGLSYGYTF	.	TRBV25-1	TRBJ1-2	.
TGCGCCAGCAGTGAGTCGGGGGTAAACTTGAACACTGAAGCTTTCTTT	CASSESGVNLNTEAFF	.	TRBV10-2	TRBJ1-1	.
TGTGCCAGCAGCTCGGGGGTCCCCTACGAGCAGTACTTC	CASSSGVPYEQYF	.	TRBV7-9	TRBJ2-7	once
TGTGCCAGCAGCGTAGATATGAACACTGAAGCTTTCTTT	CASSVDMNTEAFF	.	TRBV9	TRBJ1-1	.
TGTGCCTGGAGTGAGACAGGGGGCACCGGGGAGCTGTTTTTT	CAWSETGGTGELFF	TRBD1	TRBV30	TRBJ2-2	.
TGTGCCAGCAGTCCCCAGACTAGCGGGACCGACTACGAGCAGTACTTC	CASSPQTSGTDYEQYF	TRBD2	TRBV2	TRBJ2-7	.
TGTGCCAGCAGCGGCCGCCCGGGGGGCGGCACAGATACGCAGTATTTT	CASSGRPGGGTDTQYF	.	TRBV9	TRBJ2-3	.
TGCGCCAGCAGAAAAGTCGGGAGGGAGTCCTACGAGCAGTACTTC	CASRKVGRESYEQYF	TRBD2	TRBV5-1	TRBJ2-7	once
TGTGCCAGCTCACCCCGACAGGGGCCAATGGGTGAGCAGTTCTTC	CASSPRQGPMGEQFF	TRBD1	TRBV18	TRBJ2-1	.
TGTGCCAGCGGGGCTGCCCCCTACGAGCAGTACTTC	CASGAAPYEQYF	.	TRBV13	TRBJ2-7	.
TGTGCCAGCTCACCACTCGGGACTAGCAACGAGCAGTACTTC	CASSPLGTSNEQYF	TRBD2	TRBV18	TRBJ2-7	.
TGTGCCAGCAGCCAGGGGACTAGCGGGAGCCCAGATACGCAGTATTTT	CASSQGTSGSPDTQYF	TRBD2	TRBV4-2	TRBJ2-3	.
TGTGCCAGCAGTGGGCCCCAAAATGAAAAACTGTTTTTT	CASSGPQNEKLFF	.	TRBV2	TRBJ1-4	.
TGTGCCAGCAGCTTAGCGATAAGGGGACAGGCCGATGGCTACACCTTC	CASSLAIRGQADGYTF	TRBD1	TRBV7-9	TRBJ1-2	.
TGTGCCAGTAGTATAGACTACCTCGGGAGCTATGAGCAGTTCTTC	CASSIDYLGSYEQFF	.	TRBV19	TRBJ2-1	.
TGTGCCAGTAACGAAGGACTTTTCACTTCTAACTATGGCTACACCTTC	CASNEGLFTSNYGYTF	.	TRBV19	TRBJ1-2	.
TGTGCCAGCAGCATACAGGGGAAGAACACTGAAGCTTTCTTT	CASSIQGKNTEAFF	TRBD1	TRBV7-9	TRBJ1-1	.
TGTGCCAGCAGTCCCCTGGGACTAGCGGGCGGCAATGAGCAGTTCTTC	CASSPLGLAGGNEQFF	TRBD2	TRBV27	TRBJ2-1	.